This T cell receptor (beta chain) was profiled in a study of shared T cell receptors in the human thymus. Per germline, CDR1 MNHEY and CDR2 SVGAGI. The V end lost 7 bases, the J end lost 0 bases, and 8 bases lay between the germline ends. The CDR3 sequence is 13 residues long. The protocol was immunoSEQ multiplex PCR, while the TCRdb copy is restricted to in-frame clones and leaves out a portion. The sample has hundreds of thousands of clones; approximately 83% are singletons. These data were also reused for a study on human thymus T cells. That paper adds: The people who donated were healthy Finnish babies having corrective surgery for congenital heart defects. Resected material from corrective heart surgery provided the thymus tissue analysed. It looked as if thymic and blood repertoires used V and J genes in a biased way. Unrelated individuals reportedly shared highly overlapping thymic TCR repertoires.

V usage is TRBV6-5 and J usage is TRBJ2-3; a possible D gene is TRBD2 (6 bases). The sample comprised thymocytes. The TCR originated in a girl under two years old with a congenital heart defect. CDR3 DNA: TGTGCCAGCACGAGCGGGAGCACAGATACGCAGTATTTT. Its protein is CASTSGSTDTQYF.